These T cell receptor beta chains were read from a single sample in a study of CD8+ T cells in alopecia areata. Method: immunoSEQ multiplex PCR; TCRdb's copy keeps in-frame clones and lacks some. The sample contains 200,000 or so clones, roughly three fifths of which appear only once. Sequenced material: CD8+ T cells sorted from blood. These receptors all stem from a human donor in good health. CDR3s include the opening cysteine and the closing phenylalanine or tryptophan. Clone size, where shown, is once, few, many, or a class for clones that have expanded.

v_call	clone_size	j_call	cdr3_aa
TRBV27	.	TRBJ2-5	CASISWGRGETQYF
TRBV27	few	TRBJ1-6	CASSLKGLSGALHF
TRBV29-1	.	TRBJ1-2	CSDTGTVDTF
TRBV14	.	TRBJ1-2	CASSLTGTGPYGYTF
TRBV6-1	.	TRBJ2-7	CASSEAGDRTSYEQYF
TRBV14	.	TRBJ1-1	CASSKRGQGAYTEAFF
TRBV29-1	.	TRBJ1-1	CSVEEGGTEAFF
TRBV7-8	few	TRBJ2-5	CASSPPGLLMLETQYF
TRBV29-1	.	TRBJ1-2	CSAKQGYGYTF
TRBV7-9	few	TRBJ1-2	CASSAGGMDGYTF
TRBV27	.	TRBJ1-5	CASSPGGTAGSNQPQHF
TRBV29-1	.	TRBJ2-7	CSVFLALSYEQYF
TRBV19	few	TRBJ2-3	CASSPFSSGDTDTQYF
TRBV4-1	.	TRBJ2-3	CASSQEVRLAGDTQYF
TRBV4-1	.	TRBJ1-1	CASSQWIGDQRISAQGTEAFF
TRBV7-3	.	TRBJ2-1	CASSPSGASSYNEQFF
TRBV29-1	.	TRBJ1-1	CSVAFGGFTEAFF
TRBV25-1	.	TRBJ1-1	CASSDVRTEAFF
TRBV5-6	few	TRBJ2-7	CASSSGYEQYF
TRBV29-1	.	TRBJ2-3	CSFTGTSTDTQYF
TRBV29-1	.	TRBJ2-1	CSVEATGQVYNEQFF
TRBV5-1	.	TRBJ2-1	CASSLVQTNEQFF